This entry describes one T cell receptor beta chain. This CDR3 is built from 15 residues. Germline V gene data show CDR1 as LNHDA and CDR2 as SQIVND (reference sequence). V gave up 3 bases and J gave up 0 bases, with 9 bases separating them. The source of the sample is a study of blood T cell repertoires in COVID-19. Study at large: There were acute and convalescent COVID-19 samples, and they came from the United States, Italy and Spain.

Method: immunoSEQ multiplex PCR; TCRdb's copy keeps in-frame clones and lacks some. This sample has 250,000 to 300,000 clones, with approximately 89% found just once. The rearrangement links TRBV19 to TRBJ1-5; D not certain. The sample comprised peripheral blood. The sequence derives from an older woman with acute or convalescent COVID-19. In nucleotides, the CDR3 is TGTGCCAGTAGTATCGGGGAGGTTAGCAATCAGCCCCAGCATTTT. The encoded protein is CASSIGEVSNQPQHF. The full variable domain, rest sourced from reference TRBV19 and TRBJ1-5, is DGGITQSPKYLFRKEGQNVTLSCEQNLNHDAMYWYRQDPGQGLRLIYYSQIVNDFQKGDIAEGYSVSREKKESFPLTVTSAQKNPTAFYLCASSIGEVSNQPQHFGDGTRLSIL.